The text below deals with one T cell receptor (beta chain). PCR primers comprised 60 Vbeta and 13 Jbeta primers. This table comes from immunoSEQ multiplex PCR, and its TCRdb copy is limited to in-frame clones, with some not included. The sample records some 92,000 clones, roughly 80% being singletons. V shed 6 bases, J shed 4 bases, and the junction held 7 bases outside the gene matches. The CDR3 extends over 14 amino acids. These data originate in a study of cytomegalovirus exposure and HLA in healthy donors. Sequenced sample: PBMCs. The sequence came from a man aged 30 to 45 in good health and CMV-seronegative. The gene calls are TRBV23-1 and TRBJ2-7, with 9 bases identical to TRBD1. TRBV23-1 is labeled an ORF, and its function is uncertain. The chain's CDR3 is CASRAGTGMYEQYF. The CDR3 DNA sequence: TGCGCCAGCAGAGCCGGGACAGGGATGTACGAGCAGTACTTC.